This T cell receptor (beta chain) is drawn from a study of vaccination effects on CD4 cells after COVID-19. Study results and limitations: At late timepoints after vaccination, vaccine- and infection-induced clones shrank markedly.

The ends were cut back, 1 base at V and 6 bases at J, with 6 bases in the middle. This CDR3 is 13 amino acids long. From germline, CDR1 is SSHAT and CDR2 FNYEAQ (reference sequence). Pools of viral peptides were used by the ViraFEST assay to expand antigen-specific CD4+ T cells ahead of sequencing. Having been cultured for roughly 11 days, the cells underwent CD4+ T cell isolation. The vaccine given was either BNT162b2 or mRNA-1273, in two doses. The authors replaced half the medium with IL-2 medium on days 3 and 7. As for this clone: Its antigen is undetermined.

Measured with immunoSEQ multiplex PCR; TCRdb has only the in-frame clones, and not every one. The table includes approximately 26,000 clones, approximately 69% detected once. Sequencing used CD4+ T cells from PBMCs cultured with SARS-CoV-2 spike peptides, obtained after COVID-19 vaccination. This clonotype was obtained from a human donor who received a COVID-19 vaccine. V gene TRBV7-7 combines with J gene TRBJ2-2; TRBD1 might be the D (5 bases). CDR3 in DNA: TGTGCCAGCAGCTTAGACAGGTCCGGGGAGCTGTTTTTT. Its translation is CASSLDRSGELFF.